This TCR beta chain appears in the sequencing data of a study of preoperative IRX-2 immunotherapy in early breast cancer. Only in-frame clones appear in the TCRdb table, and some are missing; sequencing was by immunoSEQ multiplex PCR. Among 34,000 or so clones listed, roughly 80% were seen once. Looked up from germline, CDR1 is MNHGY and CDR2 is SAAAGT. The V gene lost 7 bases and the J gene lost 8 bases, with 15 bases spanning the gap. The CDR3 runs 14 residues. Specified treatment: preoperative locoregional IRX-2 cytokine immunotherapy. Preoperative locoregional IRX-2 cytokine immunotherapy was tested in the phase Ib source study.

The gene calls are TRBV6-8 and TRBJ1-6, with D possibly being TRBD1 (5 bases). The sequencing here drew on lymph node tissue, taken from a patient treated with IRX-2 immunotherapy. The receptor comes from a human donor with breast cancer. The CDR3 DNA follows: TGTGCCAGCACGAGGGGCAGGGCAGATTCACCCCTCCACTTT. Its translation is CASTRGRADSPLHF.